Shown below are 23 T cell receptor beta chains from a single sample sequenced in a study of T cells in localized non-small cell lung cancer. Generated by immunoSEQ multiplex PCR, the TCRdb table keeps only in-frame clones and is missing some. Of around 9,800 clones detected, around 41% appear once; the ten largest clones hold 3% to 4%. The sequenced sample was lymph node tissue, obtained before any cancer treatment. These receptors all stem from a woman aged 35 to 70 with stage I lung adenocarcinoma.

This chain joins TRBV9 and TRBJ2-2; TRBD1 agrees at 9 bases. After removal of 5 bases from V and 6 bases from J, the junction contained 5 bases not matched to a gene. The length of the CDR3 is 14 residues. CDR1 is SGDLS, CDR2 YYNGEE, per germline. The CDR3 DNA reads TGTGCCAGCAGTATTGGACAGGGGCCCGGGGAGCTGTTTTTT. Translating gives CASSIGQGPGELFF.

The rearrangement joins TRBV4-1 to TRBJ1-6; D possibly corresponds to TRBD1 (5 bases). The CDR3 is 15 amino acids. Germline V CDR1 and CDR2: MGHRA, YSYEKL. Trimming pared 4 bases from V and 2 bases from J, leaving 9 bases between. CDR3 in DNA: TGCGCCAGCAGCCCAGGGTGGGCCTATAATTCACCCCTCCACTTT. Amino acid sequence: CASSPGWAYNSPLHF.

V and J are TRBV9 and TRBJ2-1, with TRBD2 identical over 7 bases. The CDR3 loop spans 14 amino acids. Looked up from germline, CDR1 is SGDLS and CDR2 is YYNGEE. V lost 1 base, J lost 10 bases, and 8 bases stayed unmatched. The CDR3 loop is CASSVLADTEEQFF. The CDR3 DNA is TGTGCCAGCAGCGTACTAGCGGATACGGAGGAGCAGTTCTTC.

The CDR3 nucleotides are TGTGCCTGGAACTACAGGGAAGGGGATGGCTACACCTTC. Its translation: CAWNYREGDGYTF. The chain recombines TRBV30 with TRBJ1-2; D possibly corresponds to TRBD1 (6 bases). V lost 4 bases, J lost 6 bases, and 15 bases lay in between. The CDR3 covers 13 residues. CDR1 and CDR2 from the germline V gene are GTSNPN and SVGIG (reference sequence).

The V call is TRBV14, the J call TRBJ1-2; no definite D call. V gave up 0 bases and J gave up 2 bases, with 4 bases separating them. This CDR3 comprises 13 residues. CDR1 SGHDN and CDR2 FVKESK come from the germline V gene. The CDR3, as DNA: TGTGCCAGCAGCCAAGAAGGAAACTATGGCTACACCTTC. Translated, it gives CASSQEGNYGYTF.

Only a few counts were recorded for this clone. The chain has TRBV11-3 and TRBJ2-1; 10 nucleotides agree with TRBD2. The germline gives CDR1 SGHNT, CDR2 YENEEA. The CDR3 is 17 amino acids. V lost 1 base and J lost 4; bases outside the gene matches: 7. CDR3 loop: CASSLGPLAGGYNEQFF. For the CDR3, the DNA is TGTGCCAGCAGCTTAGGTCCCTTAGCGGGGGGTTACAATGAGCAGTTCTTC.

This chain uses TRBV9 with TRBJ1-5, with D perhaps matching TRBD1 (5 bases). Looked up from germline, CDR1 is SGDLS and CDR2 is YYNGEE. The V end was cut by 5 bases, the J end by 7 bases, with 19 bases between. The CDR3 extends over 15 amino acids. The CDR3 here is CASSPAGGVGQPQHF. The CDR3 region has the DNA TGTGCCAGCAGTCCTGCTGGGGGAGTTGGGCAGCCCCAGCATTTT.

CDR3 protein: CASSPRGDTEAFF. The DNA of the CDR3 is TGTGCCAGCAGTCCCCGGGGGGACACTGAAGCTTTCTTT. The J gene is TRBJ1-1, the V gene TRBV6-8, with D perhaps TRBD1 (5 bases). This CDR3 region has 13 residues. CDR1 MNHGY and CDR2 SAAAGT come from the germline V gene. V lost 5 bases to trimming and J lost 3 bases, with 10 bases between them.

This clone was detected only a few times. The CDR3 nucleotides read TGTGCCAGCAGCCGCGATTCCAGCGGGGGGACCCAGTACTTC. It encodes CASSRDSSGGTQYF. V and J are TRBV11-1 and TRBJ2-5; 8 nucleotides line up with TRBD2. The CDR3 contains 14 residues. J was trimmed by 7 bases and V by 5 bases; bases with no gene match: 9. CDR1 SGHAT and CDR2 FQDESV come from the germline V gene (reference sequence).

CDR3 nucleotide sequence: TGTGCCAGCAGCGACAGTTACACTGAAGCTTTCTTT. It translates to CASSDSYTEAFF. V is TRBV9 and J is TRBJ1-1; D is ambiguous. The germline V and J ends were trimmed by 3 bases and 3 bases, with 6 bases remaining between them. The CDR3 covers 12 residues. In germline, CDR1 is SGDLS, CDR2 YYNGEE.

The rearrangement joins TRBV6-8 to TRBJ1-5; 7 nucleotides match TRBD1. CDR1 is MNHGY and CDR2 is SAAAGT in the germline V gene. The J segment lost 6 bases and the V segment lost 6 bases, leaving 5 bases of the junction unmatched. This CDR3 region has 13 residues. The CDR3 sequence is CASSTGEAQPQHF. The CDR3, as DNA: TGTGCCAGCAGCACAGGGGAAGCTCAGCCCCAGCATTTT.

The CDR3 sequence: CASSETAYGYTF. The CDR3 DNA reads TGTGCCAGTAGTGAGACAGCGTATGGCTACACCTTC. The chain couples TRBV19 to TRBJ1-2; D is possibly TRBD1 (5 bases). Deletions cut 5 bases from V and 5 bases from J, with 9 bases between. CDR1 and CDR2 from the germline V gene are LNHDA and SQIVND (reference sequence). This CDR3 comprises 12 residues.

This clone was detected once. In DNA, the CDR3 is TGCAGCGTCGGCACAGGGCCAGAAAAACTGTTTTTT. This translates into CSVGTGPEKLFF. The chain couples TRBV29-1 to TRBJ1-4; tentative D call: TRBD1 (6 bases). The V and J ends lost 6 bases and 8 bases respectively, with 13 bases between them. The CDR3 has 12 amino acids. Looked up from germline, CDR1 is SQVTM and CDR2 is ANQGSEA.

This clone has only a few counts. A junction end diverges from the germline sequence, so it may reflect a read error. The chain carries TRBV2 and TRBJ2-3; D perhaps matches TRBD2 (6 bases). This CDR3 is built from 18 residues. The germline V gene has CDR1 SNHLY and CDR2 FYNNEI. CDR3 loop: CASSPSLGRGVSTDTQYF. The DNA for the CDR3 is TGTGCTAGCAGTCCTTCCCTAGGGCGGGGCGTAAGCACAGATACGCAGTATTTT.

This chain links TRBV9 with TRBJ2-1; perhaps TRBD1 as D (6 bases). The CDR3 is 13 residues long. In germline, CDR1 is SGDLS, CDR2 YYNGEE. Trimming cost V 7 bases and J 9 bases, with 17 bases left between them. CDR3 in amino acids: CASGQPLKGEQFF. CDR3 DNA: TGTGCCAGCGGACAGCCGCTCAAGGGTGAGCAGTTCTTC.

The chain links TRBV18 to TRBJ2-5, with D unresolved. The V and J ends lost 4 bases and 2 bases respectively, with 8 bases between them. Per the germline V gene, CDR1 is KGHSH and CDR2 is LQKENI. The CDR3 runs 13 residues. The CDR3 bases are TGTGCCAGCTCACAAGGGCAGCAAGAGACCCAGTACTTC. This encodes CASSQGQQETQYF.

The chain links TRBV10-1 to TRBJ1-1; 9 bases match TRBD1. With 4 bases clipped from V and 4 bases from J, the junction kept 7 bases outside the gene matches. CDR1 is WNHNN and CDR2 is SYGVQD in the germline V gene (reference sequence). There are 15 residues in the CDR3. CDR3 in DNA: TGCGCCAGCAGTGGATCAGGACAGGGGATCACTGAAGCTTTCTTT. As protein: CASSGSGQGITEAFF.

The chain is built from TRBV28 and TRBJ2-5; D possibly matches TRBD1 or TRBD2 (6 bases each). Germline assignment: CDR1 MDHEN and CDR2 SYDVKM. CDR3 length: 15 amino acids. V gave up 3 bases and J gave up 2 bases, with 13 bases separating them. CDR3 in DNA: TGTGCCAGCAGTTTTAAAGGGGGGTTTCAAGAGACCCAGTACTTC. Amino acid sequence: CASSFKGGFQETQYF.

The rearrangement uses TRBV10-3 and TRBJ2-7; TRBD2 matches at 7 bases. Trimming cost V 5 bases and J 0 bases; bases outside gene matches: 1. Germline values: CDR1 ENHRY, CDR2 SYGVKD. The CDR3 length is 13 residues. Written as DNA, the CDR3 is TGTGCCATCAGTTCTAGCGGCTCCTACGAGCAGTACTTC. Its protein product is CAISSSGSYEQYF.

The CDR3 loop is CASSLSDSKGLGKLFF. The DNA of the CDR3 is TGTGCCAGCAGTCTATCGGACAGCAAGGGTCTTGGAAAACTGTTTTTT. The rearrangement joins TRBV6-7 to TRBJ1-4, with D perhaps TRBD1 (6 bases). TRBV6-7 is placed among ORFs of uncertain function. Between the trimmed V and J ends, which lost 5 bases and 10 bases, there was a span of 23 bases. The CDR3 loop spans 16 amino acids.

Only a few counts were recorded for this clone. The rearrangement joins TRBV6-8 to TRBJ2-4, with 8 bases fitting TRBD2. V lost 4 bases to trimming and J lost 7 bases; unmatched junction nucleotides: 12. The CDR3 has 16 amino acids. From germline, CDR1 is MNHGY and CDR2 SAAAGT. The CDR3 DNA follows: TGTGCCAGCAGTTCCCCCGGGGGGCTAGCGGGTAACATTCAGTACTTC. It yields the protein CASSSPGGLAGNIQYF.

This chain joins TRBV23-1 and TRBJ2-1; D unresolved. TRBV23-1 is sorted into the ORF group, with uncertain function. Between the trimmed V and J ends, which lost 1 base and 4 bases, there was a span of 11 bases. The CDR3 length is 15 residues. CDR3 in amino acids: CASSQCRQEYNEQFF. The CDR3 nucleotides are TGCGCCAGCAGTCAATGTAGGCAGGAGTACAATGAGCAGTTCTTC.

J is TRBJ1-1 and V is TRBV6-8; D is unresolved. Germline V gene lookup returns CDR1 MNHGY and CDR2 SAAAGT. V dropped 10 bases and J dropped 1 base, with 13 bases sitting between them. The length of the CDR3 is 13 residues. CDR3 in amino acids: CAISPVGNTEAFF. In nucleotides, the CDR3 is TGTGCCATCAGCCCAGTAGGGAACACTGAAGCTTTCTTT.